The clone carrying this TCR beta chain was seen more than once but under ten times. Its matching antigen is unknown. This CDR3 spans 16 amino acids. CDR1 is SNHLY and CDR2 is FYNNEI in the germline V gene. Germline trimming cut 5 bases from V and 0 bases from J; bases unmatched to any gene: 7. This specimen comes from a study of T cells after yellow fever vaccination. Study overall: The fractions with low cell numbers were processed using SMART-Seq v4 Ultra Low Input.

General study results and limits: Clones that expanded after primary vaccination mostly reappeared after the booster (96% CD4, 75% to 90% CD8).

MiXCR was run by TCRdb on the 5' RACE reads, yielding one entry per CDR3 protein. The sample has over 250,000 distinct CDR3 sequences; 4.1% are singletons. This clonotype was obtained from a man between 18 and 29 years old who received the YFV17D yellow fever vaccine. The sequenced sample was PBMCs, obtained 5 days after the yellow fever booster vaccination. This chain connects TRBV2 to TRBJ1-5; 7 nucleotides line up with TRBD1. The CDR3 here is CASSSRGTVSNQPQHF. The CDR3 bases are TGTGCCAGCAGTTCCCGAGGGACAGTTAGCAATCAGCCCCAGCATTTT.